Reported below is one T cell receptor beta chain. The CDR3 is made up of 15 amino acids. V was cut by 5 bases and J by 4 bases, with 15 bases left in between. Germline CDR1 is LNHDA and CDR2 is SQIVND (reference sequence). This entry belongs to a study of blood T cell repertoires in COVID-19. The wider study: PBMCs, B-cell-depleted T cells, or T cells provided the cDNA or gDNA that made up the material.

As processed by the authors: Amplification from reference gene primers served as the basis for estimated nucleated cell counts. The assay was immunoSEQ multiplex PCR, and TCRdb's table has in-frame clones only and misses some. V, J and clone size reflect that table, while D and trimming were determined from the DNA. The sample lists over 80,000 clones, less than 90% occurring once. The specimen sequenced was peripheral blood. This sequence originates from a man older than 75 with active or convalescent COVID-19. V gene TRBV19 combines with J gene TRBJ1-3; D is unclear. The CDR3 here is CASSSVGDAGNTIYF. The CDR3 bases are TGTGCCAGTAGTTCGGTCGGTGATGCGGGAAACACCATATATTTT. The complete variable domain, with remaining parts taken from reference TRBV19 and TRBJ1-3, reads DGGITQSPKYLFRKEGQNVTLSCEQNLNHDAMYWYRQDPGQGLRLIYYSQIVNDFQKGDIAEGYSVSREKKESFPLTVTSAQKNPTAFYLCASSSVGDAGNTIYFGEGSWLTVV.